This is a list of T cell receptor beta chains from one sample in a study of Ad26.COV2.S vaccination and SARS-CoV-2 variants. Assay: immunoSEQ multiplex PCR; the TCRdb copy retains only in-frame clones and omits some. In the table there are roughly 500,000 clones, around nine tenths of which are singletons. This material consisted of peripheral blood, taken in a trial of Ad26.COV2.S vaccine versus placebo. These receptors came from a person between 18 and 65 years old who received the Ad26.COV2.S COVID-19 vaccine or a placebo. The CDR3 runs from the conserved cysteine through the conserved F or W. A D gene is named only where the DNA matches it firmly.

J gene,V gene,D gene,CDR3 DNA,CDR3 protein
TRBJ2-2,TRBV2,TRBD2,TGTGCCACGGAACCAAGCGGGACGGACACCGGGGAGCTGTTTTTT,CATEPSGTDTGELFF
TRBJ1-4,TRBV28,NA,TGTGCCAGCAGTTCCCTCGGACTGAATGAAAAACTGTTTTTT,CASSSLGLNEKLFF
TRBJ1-1,TRBV5-6,TRBD1,TGTGCCAGCAGCTCGGACAGGGGGTGGGCTGAAGCTTTCTTT,CASSSDRGWAEAFF
TRBJ1-1,TRBV6-5,NA,TGTGCCAGCAGTTACTCTAGGAGTAACACTGAAGCTTTCTTT,CASSYSRSNTEAFF
TRBJ2-3,TRBV30,NA,TGTGCCTGGAGTCCTCCTAGAGCTAGCACAGATACGCAGTATTTT,CAWSPPRASTDTQYF
TRBJ2-1,TRBV15,NA,TGTGCCACCGGGGATAACGATTACAATGAGCAGTTCTTC,CATGDNDYNEQFF
TRBJ1-1,TRBV6-5,NA,TGTGCCAGCAGTACGACAAACACTGAAGCTTTCTTT,CASSTTNTEAFF
TRBJ2-7,TRBV7-8,TRBD2,TGTGCCAGCACCTTCCCGGGACTAACCGGCGAGCAGTACTTC,CASTFPGLTGEQYF
TRBJ2-7,TRBV25-1,TRBD1,TGTGCCAGCAGTGCCGCCCGGGACAGGGTCTACGAGCAGTACTTC,CASSAARDRVYEQYF
TRBJ1-1,TRBV14,NA,TGTGCCAGCAGCCAAGGCCCCAACACTGAAGCTTTCTTT,CASSQGPNTEAFF
TRBJ2-3,TRBV7-2,TRBD2,TGTGCCAGCAGCTTCCTCCCTACTAGCGGGAGATCAGATACGCAGTATTTT,CASSFLPTSGRSDTQYF
TRBJ2-5,TRBV7-8,TRBD1,TGTGCCAGCAGCTTAGTAGGGGACAGCCGCGGGGAGACCCAGTACTTC,CASSLVGDSRGETQYF
TRBJ2-5,TRBV28,TRBD2,TGTGCCAGTCAACAGAGTAGCGGGAGGCCCCGGGGAGAGACCCAGTACTTC,CASQQSSGRPRGETQYF
TRBJ2-5,TRBV7-2,NA,TGTGCCAGCAGCCCAGCATGGGGAGGGGGGCAAGAGACCCAGTACTTC,CASSPAWGGGQETQYF